The 9 T cell receptor beta chains below come from one sample, sequenced in a study of post-analysis software for immune sequencing data. General study points: The study found TRBV5-6, TRBV5-1 and TRBV20-1 among five or six TRBV segments more frequent in patients than controls.

Antigens of these TCRs are unknown. The authors incorporated unique molecular identifiers into the TCR beta cDNA libraries. A single record per CDR3 protein comes from TCRdb applying MiXCR to the PCR reads. The sample lists some 890,000 distinct CDR3 sequences, under 70% occurring once. The sequenced sample was blood. The receptors shown here come from a girl under 18 with multiple sclerosis.

This clonotype has more than one count but fewer than ten. This chain links TRBV7-6 with TRBJ2-3; maybe TRBD2 (5 bases). The CDR3 sequence is 18 residues long. Germline V gene data show CDR1 as SGHVS and CDR2 as FNYEAQ. V dropped 5 bases and J dropped 1 base, with 22 bases sitting between them. The CDR3 loop is CASSPEKDWRSRTDTQYF. CDR3 coding DNA: TGTGCCAGCAGCCCTGAAAAGGACTGGAGATCTCGCACAGATACGCAGTATTTT.

The chain recombines TRBV18 with TRBJ1-2; 10 bases agree with TRBD1. The germline V gene has CDR1 KGHSH and CDR2 LQKENI. This CDR3 has 13 residues. Germline trimming cut 3 bases from V and 8 bases from J; bases unmatched to any gene: 3. The CDR3 region is CASSPDRGSGYTF. The CDR3 DNA is TGTGCCAGCTCACCGGACAGGGGGAGCGGCTACACCTTC. The whole variable domain, remainder taken from reference TRBV18 and TRBJ1-2, is NAGVMQNPRHLVRRRGQEARLRCSPMKGHSHVYWYRQLPEEGLKFMVYLQKENIIDESGMPKERFSAEFPKEGPSILRIQQVVRGDSAAYFCASSPDRGSGYTFGSGTRLTVV.

V usage is TRBV5-1 and J usage is TRBJ2-7, with TRBD1 as a possible D gene (6 bases). CDR3 length equals 15 residues. Trimming took off 1 base at V and 2 bases at J, with 13 bases between the two ends. Per the germline V gene, CDR1 is SGHRS and CDR2 is YFSETQ. The DNA for the CDR3 is TGCGCCAGCAGCTTGACAGGGACATCTCCCTACGAGCAGTACTTC. Translation: CASSLTGTSPYEQYF. The full variable domain, its missing parts supplied by reference TRBV5-1 and TRBJ2-7, is KAGVTQTPRYLIKTRGQQVTLSCSPISGHRSVSWYQQTPGQGLQFLFEYFSETQRNKGNFPGRFSGRQFSNSRSEMNVSTLELGDSALYLCASSLTGTSPYEQYFGPGTRLTVT.

The chain has TRBV7-8 and TRBJ1-1; weak D call: TRBD1 (6 bases). CDR3 length equals 16 residues. Germline loops: CDR1 SGHVS, CDR2 FQNEAQ. Trimming cost V 5 bases and J 1 base, with 17 bases left between them. The CDR3 loop is CASSLRGWGQNTEAFF. The DNA for the CDR3 is TGTGCCAGCAGCCTCAGGGGATGGGGCCAGAACACTGAAGCTTTCTTT.

V is TRBV5-4 and J is TRBJ2-5; no clear D. With 4 bases removed from V and 5 bases from J, the gap between germline ends came to 15 bases. This CDR3 spans 14 amino acids. Germline assignment: CDR1 SGHNT and CDR2 YYREEE (reference sequence). CDR3 in DNA: TGTGCCAGCAGCGTGGGTGGTTGGGGTGAGACCCAGTACTTC. It is translated as CASSVGGWGETQYF.

The J gene is TRBJ2-6, the V gene TRBV12-3 or TRBV12-4, with 8 bases lining up with TRBD1. The CDR3 covers 15 residues. V gave up 6 bases and J gave up 8 bases; unmatched junction bases: 9. The chain's CDR3 is CASSRTGGMPNVLTF. As DNA, the CDR3 is TGTGCCAGCAGCCGCACAGGGGGTATGCCCAACGTCCTGACTTTC.

As to this clonotype: One end of the junction fails to match germline, which may point to a read error. J is TRBJ2-7 and V is TRBV5-6, with D hard to call. Germline V gene lookup returns CDR1 SGHDT and CDR2 YYEEEE. The CDR3 is made up of 14 amino acids. DNA for the CDR3: TGTACCAGCAGCCCTCTCCAGATAGTCGGCGAGCAGTACTTC. Protein product: CTSSPLQIVGEQYF.

The chain links TRBV20-1 to TRBJ2-7; TRBD2 aligns across 10 bases. The trim removed 5 bases at V and 0 bases at J, leaving 7 bases unmatched. Per the germline V gene, CDR1 is DFQATT and CDR2 is SNEGSKA (reference sequence). This CDR3 is 15 amino acids long. The CDR3 DNA sequence: TGCAGTGCTCGGAGACTAGCGGGCAGCTCCTACGAGCAGTACTTC. Translating gives CSARRLAGSSYEQYF.

The gene calls are TRBV29-1 and TRBJ1-2, with 8 positions matching TRBD1. The V gene end was trimmed by 4 bases and the J gene end by 4 bases; junction bases not matched to a gene: 8. Looked up from germline, CDR1 is SQVTM and CDR2 is ANQGSEA. The CDR3 has 14 amino acids. In DNA, the CDR3 is TGCAGCGTTGGGACAGGGTCTCTATCCTATGGCTACACCTTC. Amino acids: CSVGTGSLSYGYTF.